This T cell receptor (beta chain) was captured in a study of cytomegalovirus exposure and HLA in healthy donors. On the study more broadly: In an early release, HLA-typed donors contributed tens of millions of unique TCR sequences. Study observations and caveats: A later analysis linked some 17,000 TCR beta sequences to HLA alleles at 0.05 false discovery rate.

A word on this clone: Its specificity is not known.

Losses at the gene ends were 4 bases for V and 3 bases for J; bases not matched to a gene: 2. The CDR3 length is 15 residues. The germline V gene has CDR1 MNHEY and CDR2 SVGAGI. The PCR made use of 60 Vbeta and 13 Jbeta primers. Clones were sequenced by immunoSEQ multiplex PCR, and TCRdb holds only the in-frame ones, with some missing. The sample comprises about 150,000 clones, roughly 80% of which are singletons, and about 4% rests with the top ten. The sequenced material came from PBMCs. The chain combines TRBV6-5 with TRBJ1-4; 10 nucleotides line up with TRBD1. This sequence originates from a woman in her 40s in good health and CMV-seronegative. The CDR3 DNA reads TGTGCCAGCAGTTTCGGACAGGGGGCTAATGAAAAACTGTTTTTT. This encodes CASSFGQGANEKLFF.